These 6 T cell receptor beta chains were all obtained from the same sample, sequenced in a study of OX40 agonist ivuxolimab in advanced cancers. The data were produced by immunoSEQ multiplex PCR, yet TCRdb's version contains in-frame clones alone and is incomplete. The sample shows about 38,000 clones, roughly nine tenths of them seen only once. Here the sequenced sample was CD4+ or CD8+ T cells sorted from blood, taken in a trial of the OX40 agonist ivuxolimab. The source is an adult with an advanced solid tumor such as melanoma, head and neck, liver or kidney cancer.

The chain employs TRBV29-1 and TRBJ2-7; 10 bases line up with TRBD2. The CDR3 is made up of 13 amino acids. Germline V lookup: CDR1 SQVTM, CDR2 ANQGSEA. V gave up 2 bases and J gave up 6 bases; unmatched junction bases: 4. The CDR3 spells CSVESGGAVEQYF. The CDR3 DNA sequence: TGCAGCGTTGAAAGCGGGGGGGCGGTCGAGCAGTACTTC.

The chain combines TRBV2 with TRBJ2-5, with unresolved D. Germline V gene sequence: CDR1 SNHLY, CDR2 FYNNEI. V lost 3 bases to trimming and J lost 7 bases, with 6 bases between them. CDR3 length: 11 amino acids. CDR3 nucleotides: TGTGCCAGCAGTGATGTGACGACCCAGTACTTC. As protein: CASSDVTTQYF.

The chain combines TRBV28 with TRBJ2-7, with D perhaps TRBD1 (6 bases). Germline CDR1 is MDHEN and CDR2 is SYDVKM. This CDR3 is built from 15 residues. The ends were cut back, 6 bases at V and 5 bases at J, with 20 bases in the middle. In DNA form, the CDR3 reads TGTGCCAGCAGCACACCCTCCTGGAAGGGGGACGAGCAGTACTTC. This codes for CASSTPSWKGDEQYF.

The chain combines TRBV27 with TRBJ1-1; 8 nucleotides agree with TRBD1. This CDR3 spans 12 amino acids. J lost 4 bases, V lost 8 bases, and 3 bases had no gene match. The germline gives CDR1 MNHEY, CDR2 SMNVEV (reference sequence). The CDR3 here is CASGQGLTEAFF. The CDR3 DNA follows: TGTGCCAGCGGACAGGGTCTCACTGAAGCTTTCTTT.

The chain's CDR3 is CASNLHNEQFF. Written as DNA, the CDR3 is TGTGCCAGCAACCTACACAATGAGCAGTTCTTC. The chain carries TRBV28 and TRBJ2-1; D uncertain. The CDR3 length is 11 residues. The germline V and J ends were trimmed by 7 bases and 5 bases, with 6 bases remaining between them. Germline V gene data show CDR1 as MDHEN and CDR2 as SYDVKM.

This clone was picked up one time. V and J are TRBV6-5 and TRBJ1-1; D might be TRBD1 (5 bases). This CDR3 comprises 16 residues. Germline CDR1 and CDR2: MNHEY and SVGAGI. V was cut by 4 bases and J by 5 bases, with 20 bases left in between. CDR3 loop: CASSSLVAGQGTEAFF. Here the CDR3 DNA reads TGTGCCAGCAGTTCTTTGGTGGCGGGGCAGGGAACTGAAGCTTTCTTT.